These T cell receptor beta chains were read from a single sample in a study of cytomegalovirus exposure and HLA in healthy donors. Method: immunoSEQ multiplex PCR; TCRdb's copy keeps in-frame clones and lacks some. The sample shows around 150,000 clones, 70% to 90% of them seen only once. Sequenced sample: PBMCs. The receptors were gathered from a woman in her thirties or forties in good health and CMV-seropositive. The CDR3 runs from the conserved cysteine through the conserved F or W. A D gene is named only where the DNA matches it firmly. For some rows the clone size is stated as once, few or many, or as a class when expanded; others skip it.

v_gene: TRBV28
j_gene: TRBJ1-3
abundance: -
d_gene: TRBD1
CDR3aa: CASSLTQGRRAGNTIYF
CDR3nt: TGTGCCAGCAGTTTAACACAGGGGAGGCGGGCAGGAAACACCATATATTTT

v_gene: TRBV2
j_gene: TRBJ1-5
abundance: -
d_gene: -
CDR3aa: CASRVGTRDQPQHF
CDR3nt: TGTGCCAGCAGGGTCGGGACTCGTGATCAGCCCCAGCATTTT

v_gene: TRBV7-2
j_gene: TRBJ2-7
abundance: -
d_gene: -
CDR3aa: CASRLGGSYEQYF
CDR3nt: TGTGCCAGCAGATTAGGGGGCTCCTACGAGCAGTACTTC

v_gene: TRBV9
j_gene: TRBJ1-1
abundance: -
d_gene: -
CDR3aa: CASSATPTGAEAFF
CDR3nt: TGTGCCAGCAGCGCTACCCCGACAGGAGCAGAAGCTTTCTTT

v_gene: TRBV28
j_gene: TRBJ1-2
abundance: -
d_gene: -
CDR3aa: CASSRGIYGYTF
CDR3nt: TGTGCCAGCAGTCGGGGGATCTATGGCTACACCTTC

v_gene: TRBV27
j_gene: TRBJ2-7
abundance: -
d_gene: -
CDR3aa: CASSLLASSYEQYF
CDR3nt: TGTGCCAGCAGTTTATTGGCTAGCAGCTACGAGCAGTACTTC

v_gene: TRBV27
j_gene: TRBJ2-3
abundance: -
d_gene: -
CDR3aa: CASSLLQTPSTDTQYF
CDR3nt: TGTGCCAGCAGTTTATTACAGACACCGAGCACAGATACGCAGTATTTT

v_gene: TRBV5-1
j_gene: TRBJ2-2
abundance: -
d_gene: TRBD2
CDR3aa: CASSLAGLAGVRELFF
CDR3nt: TGCGCCAGCAGCTTGGCGGGACTAGCGGGAGTTAGGGAGCTGTTTTTT

v_gene: TRBV7-6
j_gene: TRBJ2-5
abundance: -
d_gene: TRBD2
CDR3aa: CASSLGWGGYQETQYF
CDR3nt: TGTGCCAGCAGCTTAGGGTGGGGGGGGTACCAAGAGACCCAGTACTTC

v_gene: TRBV5-6
j_gene: TRBJ2-2
abundance: -
d_gene: TRBD2
CDR3aa: CASSNQLAGGIGELFF
CDR3nt: TGTGCCAGCAGCAACCAACTAGCGGGAGGGATCGGGGAGCTGTTTTTT

v_gene: TRBV6-6
j_gene: TRBJ2-4
abundance: -
d_gene: -
CDR3aa: CASSKTQGRDKNIQYF
CDR3nt: TGTGCCAGCAGTAAGACCCAGGGGAGGGACAAAAACATTCAGTACTTC

v_gene: TRBV2
j_gene: TRBJ2-1
abundance: -
d_gene: -
CDR3aa: CASRNQGNLYNNEQFF
CDR3nt: TGTGCCAGCAGGAACCAGGGGAACCTATACAACAATGAGCAGTTCTTC

v_gene: TRBV5-6
j_gene: TRBJ2-7
abundance: -
d_gene: -
CDR3aa: CASSLGALAAYEQYF
CDR3nt: TGTGCCAGCAGCTTGGGGGCCCTAGCTGCCTACGAGCAGTACTTC

v_gene: TRBV6-5
j_gene: TRBJ1-1
abundance: -
d_gene: -
CDR3aa: CASSYTEHRRPLEAFF
CDR3nt: TGTGCCAGCAGTTACACGGAGCACAGGCGACCCCTGGAAGCTTTCTTT

v_gene: TRBV18
j_gene: TRBJ1-6
abundance: -
d_gene: -
CDR3aa: CASSPATDYNSPLHF
CDR3nt: TGTGCCAGCTCACCGGCGACAGACTATAATTCACCCCTCCACTTT

v_gene: TRBV29-1
j_gene: TRBJ1-5
abundance: -
d_gene: -
CDR3aa: CSVVIAGWGNQPQHF
CDR3nt: TGCAGCGTTGTGATAGCTGGATGGGGCAATCAGCCCCAGCATTTT

v_gene: TRBV19
j_gene: TRBJ1-4
abundance: -
d_gene: -
CDR3aa: CASSMARGFTEKLFF
CDR3nt: TGTGCCAGTAGTATGGCCCGGGGGTTTACTGAAAAACTGTTTTTT

v_gene: TRBV6-6
j_gene: TRBJ1-1
abundance: -
d_gene: -
CDR3aa: CASSYPDKLAFF
CDR3nt: TGTGCCAGCAGTTATCCAGACAAATTAGCTTTCTTT

v_gene: TRBV11-3
j_gene: TRBJ2-7
abundance: -
d_gene: TRBD2
CDR3aa: CASSERGGMNEQYF
CDR3nt: TGTGCCAGCAGCGAACGGGGGGGCATGAACGAGCAGTACTTC

v_gene: TRBV7-9
j_gene: TRBJ2-1
abundance: -
d_gene: -
CDR3aa: CASRSPGSAYNEQFF
CDR3nt: TGTGCCAGCAGATCTCCCGGGTCCGCCTACAATGAGCAGTTCTTC

v_gene: TRBV7-2
j_gene: TRBJ1-4
abundance: -
d_gene: TRBD1
CDR3aa: CASSSGQGGEKLFF
CDR3nt: TGTGCCAGCAGCTCCGGACAGGGAGGAGAAAAACTGTTTTTT

v_gene: TRBV9
j_gene: TRBJ2-5
abundance: -
d_gene: TRBD1
CDR3aa: CASSMGTGAGETQYF
CDR3nt: TGTGCCAGCAGCATGGGGACAGGGGCGGGGGAGACCCAGTACTTC

v_gene: TRBV18
j_gene: TRBJ2-7
abundance: -
d_gene: TRBD2
CDR3aa: CASSPGTSGAFSYEQYF
CDR3nt: TGTGCCAGCTCACCAGGGACTAGCGGGGCCTTCTCCTACGAGCAGTACTTC

v_gene: TRBV7-9
j_gene: TRBJ2-1
abundance: -
d_gene: -
CDR3aa: CASSNSGTNEQFF
CDR3nt: TGTGCCAGCAGTAATTCAGGGACAAATGAGCAGTTCTTC

v_gene: TRBV7-9
j_gene: TRBJ2-1
abundance: -
d_gene: TRBD2
CDR3aa: CASSLGLAGVQFF
CDR3nt: TGTGCCAGCAGCCTCGGACTAGCGGGAGTACAGTTCTTC

v_gene: TRBV29-1
j_gene: TRBJ2-7
abundance: -
d_gene: TRBD1
CDR3aa: CSGTEDRESSYEQYF
CDR3nt: TGCAGCGGGACTGAGGACAGGGAGAGCTCCTACGAGCAGTACTTC

v_gene: TRBV28
j_gene: TRBJ2-5
abundance: -
d_gene: TRBD2
CDR3aa: CASSTPSLILAGGGETQYF
CDR3nt: TGTGCCAGCAGTACACCCTCCCTCATACTAGCGGGAGGAGGAGAGACCCAGTACTTC

v_gene: TRBV14
j_gene: TRBJ2-3
abundance: -
d_gene: -
CDR3aa: CASSQVSGDTQYF
CDR3nt: TGTGCCAGCAGCCAGGTATCAGGAGATACGCAGTATTTT

v_gene: TRBV2
j_gene: TRBJ1-5
abundance: -
d_gene: -
CDR3aa: CASSPGQFQPQHF
CDR3nt: TGTGCCAGCAGTCCCGGACAGTTCCAGCCCCAGCATTTT

v_gene: TRBV19
j_gene: TRBJ1-4
abundance: -
d_gene: TRBD1
CDR3aa: CASAGQGYEKLFF
CDR3nt: TGTGCCAGCGCGGGACAGGGCTATGAAAAACTGTTTTTT

v_gene: TRBV27
j_gene: TRBJ2-3
abundance: -
d_gene: TRBD2
CDR3aa: CASSLQRGLTDTQYF
CDR3nt: TGTGCCAGCAGCCTTCAGCGGGGGCTCACAGATACGCAGTATTTT

v_gene: TRBV11-2
j_gene: TRBJ2-7
abundance: -
d_gene: -
CDR3aa: CASSLVRTDYEQYF
CDR3nt: TGTGCCAGCAGCTTAGTGAGGACAGACTACGAGCAGTACTTC

v_gene: TRBV7-5
j_gene: TRBJ1-1
abundance: -
d_gene: -
CDR3aa: CARSLGGYTEAFF
CDR3nt: TGTGCCAGAAGCTTAGGAGGGTACACTGAAGCTTTCTTT

v_gene: TRBV5-6
j_gene: TRBJ1-1
abundance: few
d_gene: -
CDR3aa: CASSSDGDKAFF
CDR3nt: TGTGCCAGCAGCTCGGACGGGGACAAAGCTTTCTTT

v_gene: TRBV6-6
j_gene: TRBJ1-4
abundance: -
d_gene: TRBD1
CDR3aa: CASRHKGADEKLFF
CDR3nt: TGTGCCAGCAGGCACAAGGGGGCGGATGAAAAACTGTTTTTT

v_gene: TRBV5-5
j_gene: TRBJ1-1
abundance: -
d_gene: TRBD1
CDR3aa: CASSLGGTVNTEAFF
CDR3nt: TGTGCCAGCAGCTTGGGGGGGACAGTGAACACTGAAGCTTTCTTT

v_gene: TRBV14
j_gene: TRBJ2-1
abundance: once
d_gene: TRBD2
CDR3aa: CASSQGREWDNEQFF
CDR3nt: TGTGCCAGCAGCCAAGGGCGGGAGTGGGACAATGAGCAGTTCTTC

v_gene: TRBV13
j_gene: TRBJ2-3
abundance: -
d_gene: TRBD2
CDR3aa: CASSLVRLAGDRTDTQYF
CDR3nt: TGTGCCAGCAGCTTAGTTCGACTAGCGGGGGACCGCACAGATACGCAGTATTTT

v_gene: TRBV25-1
j_gene: TRBJ2-5
abundance: once
d_gene: TRBD2
CDR3aa: CASSKTSGRRRETQYF
CDR3nt: TGTGCCAGCAGTAAGACTAGCGGGAGGAGGCGAGAGACCCAGTACTTC

v_gene: TRBV7-2
j_gene: TRBJ2-1
abundance: few
d_gene: -
CDR3aa: CASSPDYYNEQFF
CDR3nt: TGTGCCAGCAGCCCGGACTACTACAATGAGCAGTTCTTC

v_gene: TRBV28
j_gene: TRBJ1-2
abundance: -
d_gene: -
CDR3aa: CASNGAHYGYTF
CDR3nt: TGTGCCAGCAATGGGGCTCACTATGGCTACACCTTC

v_gene: TRBV6-6
j_gene: TRBJ2-3
abundance: -
d_gene: TRBD1
CDR3aa: CASSQGQGGIDTQYF
CDR3nt: TGTGCCAGCAGCCAGGGACAGGGAGGAATAGATACGCAGTATTTT

v_gene: TRBV7-2
j_gene: TRBJ1-5
abundance: -
d_gene: TRBD1
CDR3aa: CASSSSGTANQPQHF
CDR3nt: TGTGCCAGCAGCTCGTCCGGGACAGCCAATCAGCCCCAGCATTTT

v_gene: TRBV11-2
j_gene: TRBJ1-6
abundance: -
d_gene: -
CDR3aa: CASSLEYSSPLHF
CDR3nt: TGTGCCAGCAGCTTAGAGTACAGCTCACCCCTCCACTTT

v_gene: TRBV23-1
j_gene: TRBJ2-3
abundance: -
d_gene: -
CDR3aa: CASSQSPGTDTQYF
CDR3nt: TGCGCCAGCAGTCAATCCCCGGGCACAGATACGCAGTATTTT

v_gene: TRBV30
j_gene: TRBJ2-3
abundance: -
d_gene: TRBD1
CDR3aa: CAWRIRGQADTQYF
CDR3nt: TGTGCCTGGAGGATCAGGGGGCAGGCAGATACGCAGTATTTT

v_gene: TRBV5-4
j_gene: TRBJ1-2
abundance: -
d_gene: TRBD1
CDR3aa: CASSPIRDREGYTF
CDR3nt: TGTGCCAGCAGCCCGATCCGGGACAGGGAAGGCTACACCTTC

v_gene: TRBV28
j_gene: TRBJ1-4
abundance: -
d_gene: -
CDR3aa: CATYTPTREVNEKLFF
CDR3nt: TGTGCCACCTACACCCCCACACGGGAGGTTAATGAAAAACTGTTTTTT

v_gene: TRBV5-1
j_gene: TRBJ2-3
abundance: -
d_gene: TRBD2
CDR3aa: CASSLPGTSGSKEADTQYF
CDR3nt: TGCGCCAGCAGCTTACCCGGGACTAGCGGGAGTAAGGAAGCAGATACGCAGTATTTT